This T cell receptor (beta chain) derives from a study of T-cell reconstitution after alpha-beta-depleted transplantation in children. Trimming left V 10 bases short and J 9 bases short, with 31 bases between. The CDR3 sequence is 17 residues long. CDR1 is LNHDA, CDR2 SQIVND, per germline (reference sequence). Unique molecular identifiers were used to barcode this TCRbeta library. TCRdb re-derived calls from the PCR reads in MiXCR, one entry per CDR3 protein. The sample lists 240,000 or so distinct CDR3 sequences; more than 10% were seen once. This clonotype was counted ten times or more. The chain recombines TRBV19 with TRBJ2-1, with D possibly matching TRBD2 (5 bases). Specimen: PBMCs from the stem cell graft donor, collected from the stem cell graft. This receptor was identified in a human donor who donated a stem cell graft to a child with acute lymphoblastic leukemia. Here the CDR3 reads CATKIEGDGPDPGEQFF. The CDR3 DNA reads TGTGCCACCAAAATAGAGGGAGATGGACCAGATCCAGGTGAGCAGTTCTTC.